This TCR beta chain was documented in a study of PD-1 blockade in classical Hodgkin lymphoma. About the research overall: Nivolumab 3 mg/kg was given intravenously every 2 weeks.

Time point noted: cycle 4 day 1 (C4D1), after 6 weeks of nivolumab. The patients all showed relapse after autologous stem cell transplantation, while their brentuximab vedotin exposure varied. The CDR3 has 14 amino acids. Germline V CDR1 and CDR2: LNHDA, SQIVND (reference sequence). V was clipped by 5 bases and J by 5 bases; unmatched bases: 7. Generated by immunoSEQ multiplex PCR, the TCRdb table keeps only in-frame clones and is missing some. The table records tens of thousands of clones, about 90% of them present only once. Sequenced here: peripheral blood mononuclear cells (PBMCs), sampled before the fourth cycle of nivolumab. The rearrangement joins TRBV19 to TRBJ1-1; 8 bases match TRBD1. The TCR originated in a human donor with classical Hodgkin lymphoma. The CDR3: CASSRTGGGTEAFF. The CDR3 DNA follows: TGTGCCAGTAGTCGTACAGGGGGAGGAACTGAAGCTTTCTTT.